The 20 T cell receptor beta chains reported below all come from one sample, sequenced in a study of Ad26.COV2.S vaccination and SARS-CoV-2 variants. The data were produced by immunoSEQ multiplex PCR, yet TCRdb's version contains in-frame clones alone and is incomplete. The repertoire holds approximately 400,000 clones, with roughly four fifths as singletons. Sample treatment: about 20 received Ad26.COV2.S at low or high dose, single or two shots; about 5 received placebo; per-sample allocation not given. Repertoires come from day 63 after the first vaccine or placebo injection. This specimen consisted of peripheral blood, obtained in a trial of Ad26.COV2.S vaccine versus placebo. Receptors were obtained from a person aged 18-60 years who received the Ad26.COV2.S COVID-19 vaccine or a placebo.

The chain links TRBV21-1 to TRBJ1-1; the table's D gene call, TRBD1, was not cross checked with the DNA. TRBV21-1 is given as a pseudogene. This CDR3 has 12 amino acids. This CDR3 is CASRGRHTEAFF. CDR3 DNA sequence: TGTGCCAGCAGGGGCAGACACACTGAAGCTTTCTTT.

The chain employs TRBV6-4 and TRBJ2-5; either TRBD1 or TRBD2 may supply D (5 bases each). The length of the CDR3 is 16 residues. Germline V gene lookup returns CDR1 MRHNA and CDR2 SNTAGT. Deletions cut 4 bases from V and 5 bases from J, with 20 bases between. This CDR3 is CASSGQGLDVAETQYF. CDR3 nucleotides: TGTGCCAGCAGTGGGCAGGGATTGGATGTAGCGGAGACCCAGTACTTC.

This rearrangement joins TRBV2 to TRBJ2-3; 11 bases are shared with TRBD2. The V segment lost 8 bases and the J segment 4 bases; nucleotides outside the gene matches: 5. CDR1 and CDR2 (germline): SNHLY, FYNNEI. There are 14 residues in the CDR3. The CDR3 nucleotides are TGTGCCAGCCGACTAGCGGGGTTTTCAGATACGCAGTATTTT. Translating gives CASRLAGFSDTQYF.

V gene TRBV4-2 combines with J gene TRBJ2-5; 9 positions match TRBD2. With V trimmed by 1 base and J by 4 bases, 7 bases remained unmatched. This CDR3 is 16 amino acids long. Germline CDR1 is LGHNA and CDR2 is YNFKEQ. In DNA, the CDR3 is TGTGCCAGCAGCCAAGGAGCCGGGACTAGCACAGAGACCCAGTACTTC. Its protein is CASSQGAGTSTETQYF.

This chain links TRBV7-6 with TRBJ2-3; D remains ambiguous. The germline V and J ends were trimmed by 5 bases and 4 bases, with 7 bases remaining between them. The CDR3 spans 12 residues. The germline gives CDR1 SGHVS, CDR2 FNYEAQ. The DNA for the CDR3 is TGTGCCAGCAGCGCCCCTTCAGATACGCAGTATTTT. Amino acids: CASSAPSDTQYF.

For the CDR3, the DNA is TGTGCCAGCAGCTCCCGGGACACTGAGACCCAGTACTTC. Translation gives CASSSRDTETQYF. The chain employs TRBV5-4 and TRBJ2-5; TRBD1 might be the D (6 bases). V lost 3 bases and J 5 bases, leaving 11 bases between the germline ends. Germline V gives CDR1 SGHNT, CDR2 YYREEE (reference sequence). This CDR3 comprises 13 residues.

The rearrangement joins TRBV7-8 to TRBJ2-2; 7 bases are a match to TRBD1. In germline, CDR1 is SGHVS, CDR2 FQNEAQ. V was pared by 6 bases and J by 6 bases, with 4 bases of the junction left unmatched. This CDR3 region has 13 residues. The CDR3 nucleotides are TGTGCCAGCAGACTTACAGGGGCCGGGGAGCTGTTTTTT. This translates into CASRLTGAGELFF.

V and J are TRBV7-6 and TRBJ1-1; maybe TRBD1 (5 bases). Trimming cost V 5 bases and J 1 base, with 8 bases left between them. Per germline, CDR1 SGHVS and CDR2 FNYEAQ. CDR3 size: 13 residues. CDR3 in amino acids: CASSHQGNTEAFF. DNA for the CDR3: TGTGCCAGCAGCCACCAGGGGAACACTGAAGCTTTCTTT.

The J gene is TRBJ1-2, the V gene TRBV27; possibly TRBD1 for D (6 bases). Per the germline V gene, CDR1 is MNHEY and CDR2 is SMNVEV (reference sequence). This CDR3 is built from 14 residues. Trimming left V 4 bases short and J 2 bases short, with 11 bases between. The CDR3 here is CASSSDDRNYGYTF. CDR3 nucleotide sequence: TGTGCCAGCAGTTCGGATGACAGGAACTATGGCTACACCTTC.

The chain is built from TRBV19 and TRBJ1-2; 7 bases map to TRBD1. The germline CDR1 and CDR2 sequences are LNHDA and SQIVND (reference sequence). The CDR3 totals 15 residues. The V segment lost 4 bases and the J segment 7 bases; nucleotides outside the gene matches: 12. The CDR3 region is CASSRLQTGASGYTF. Here the CDR3 DNA reads TGTGCCAGTAGTAGACTCCAAACAGGGGCCTCTGGCTACACCTTC.

A note on this clone: Compared with germline, one end of the junction differs, possibly owing to a read error. The V call is TRBV7-9, the J call TRBJ2-5; D unclear. Germline CDR1 reads SEHNR; CDR2 reads FQNEAQ (reference sequence). The CDR3 length is 13 residues. This CDR3 reads CASSLGTPGTQYF. Here the CDR3 DNA reads TGTGCCAGCAGTTTAGGTACCCCCGGGACCCAGTACTTC.

The chain employs TRBV5-1 and TRBJ2-3; D is unclear. Trimming cost V 4 bases and J 6 bases, with 9 bases left between them. Germline assignment: CDR1 SGHRS and CDR2 YFSETQ. The CDR3 is 12 residues long. DNA of the CDR3: TGCGCCAGCAGCCCAGTTTCGGATACGCAGTATTTT. Its translation is CASSPVSDTQYF.

Only one count was recorded for this clone. V and J are TRBV7-7 and TRBJ2-5; D may be TRBD1 (5 bases). This CDR3 has 12 residues. Germline CDR1 reads SSHAT; CDR2 reads FNYEAQ (reference sequence). The V end was cut by 5 bases, the J end by 2 bases, with 6 bases between. CDR3 coding DNA: TGTGCCAGCAGCCCAGGGCAAGAGACCCAGTACTTC. It is translated as CASSPGQETQYF. Looking up the rest from reference TRBV7-7 and TRBJ2-5 gives the full variable domain: GAGVSQSPRYKVTKRGQDVTLRCDPISSHATLYWYQQALGQGPEFLTYFNYEAQPDKSGLPSDRFSAERPEGSISTLTIQRTEQRDSAMYRCASSPGQETQYFGPGTRLLVL.

The V and J genes are TRBV11-1 and TRBJ1-2; D is unclear. Trimming stripped 1 base from V and 2 bases from J, with 11 bases between. Germline loops: CDR1 SGHAT, CDR2 FQDESV (reference sequence). This CDR3 is 15 amino acids long. CDR3 loop: CASSLDQGLNYGYTF. The CDR3 DNA follows: TGTGCCAGCAGCTTAGATCAAGGGCTGAACTATGGCTACACCTTC.

V and J are TRBV19 and TRBJ1-1, with D hard to call. V was trimmed by 4 bases and J by 9 bases, leaving 12 bases between them. The length of the CDR3 is 12 residues. CDR1 is LNHDA and CDR2 is SQIVND in the germline V gene (reference sequence). The CDR3 sequence is CASSSLDWKAFF. The CDR3 coding sequence is TGTGCCAGTAGTAGCCTCGACTGGAAAGCTTTCTTT.

V usage is TRBV6-5 and J usage is TRBJ1-2, with D perhaps TRBD1 (5 bases). This CDR3 is 16 amino acids long. The germline V gene has CDR1 MNHEY and CDR2 SVGAGI. With 0 bases removed from V and 5 bases from J, the gap between germline ends came to 16 bases. The CDR3 region is CASSYSIGQLAYGYTF. The DNA for the CDR3 is TGTGCCAGCAGTTACTCGATAGGACAATTAGCGTATGGCTACACCTTC.

V and J are TRBV11-3 and TRBJ2-7; 9 nucleotides agree with TRBD1. Germline trimming cut 4 bases from V and 7 bases from J; bases unmatched to any gene: 5. The CDR3 has 13 amino acids. CDR1 SGHNT and CDR2 YENEEA come from the germline V gene. This chain's CDR3 is CASSSGTGREQYF. CDR3 DNA sequence: TGTGCCAGCAGCTCCGGGACAGGGCGGGAGCAGTACTTC.

Worth noting for this clone: Other DNA sequences in this sample translate to the same CDR3. The chain carries TRBV5-1 and TRBJ1-6; the D is unclear. The V and J ends lost 2 bases and 7 bases respectively, with 7 bases between them. Germline loops: CDR1 SGHRS, CDR2 YFSETQ. This CDR3 is 13 amino acids long. CDR3 nucleotide sequence: TGCGCCAGCAGCTTCGAGGGAAATTCACCCCTCCACTTT. Protein: CASSFEGNSPLHF. The variable domain in full, completed from reference TRBV5-1 and TRBJ1-6, reads KAGVTQTPRYLIKTRGQQVTLSCSPISGHRSVSWYQQTPGQGLQFLFEYFSETQRNKGNFPGRFSGRQFSNSRSEMNVSTLELGDSALYLCASSFEGNSPLHFGNGTRLTVT.

V usage is TRBV9 and J usage is TRBJ1-6; 8 bases match TRBD1. Germline CDR1 SGDLS, CDR2 YYNGEE. V lost 3 bases to trimming and J lost 2 bases; unmatched junction nucleotides: 4. This CDR3 spans 16 amino acids. The CDR3 coding sequence is TGTGCCAGCAGCGCCGGACAGGGTACCTATAATTCACCCCTCCACTTT. Its protein is CASSAGQGTYNSPLHF. Looking up the rest from reference TRBV9 and TRBJ1-6 gives the full variable domain: DSGVTQTPKHLITATGQRVTLRCSPRSGDLSVYWYQQSLDQGLQFLIQYYNGEERAKGNILERFSAQQFPDLHSELNLSSLELGDSALYFCASSAGQGTYNSPLHFGNGTRLTVT.

This chain links TRBV9 with TRBJ1-1, with D tentatively TRBD1 (5 bases). Germline V CDR1 and CDR2: SGDLS, YYNGEE. The CDR3 length is 14 residues. V lost 3 bases to trimming and J lost 5 bases, with 14 bases between them. The CDR3 region is CASSAHPEGTEAFF. CDR3 sequence (DNA): TGTGCCAGCAGCGCTCACCCTGAGGGGACTGAAGCTTTCTTT.